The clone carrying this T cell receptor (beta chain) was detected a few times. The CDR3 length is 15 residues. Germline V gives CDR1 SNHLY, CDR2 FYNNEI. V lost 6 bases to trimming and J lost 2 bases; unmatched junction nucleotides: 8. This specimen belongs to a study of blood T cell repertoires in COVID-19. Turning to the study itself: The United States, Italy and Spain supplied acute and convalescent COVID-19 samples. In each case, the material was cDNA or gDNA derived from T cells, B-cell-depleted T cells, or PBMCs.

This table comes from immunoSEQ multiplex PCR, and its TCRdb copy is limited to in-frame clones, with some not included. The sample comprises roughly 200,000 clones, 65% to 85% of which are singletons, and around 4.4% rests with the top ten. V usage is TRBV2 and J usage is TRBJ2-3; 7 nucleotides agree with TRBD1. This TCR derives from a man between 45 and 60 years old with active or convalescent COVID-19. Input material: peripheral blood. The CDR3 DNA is TGTGCCAGCAGGGCTATACAGGGGCACACAGATACGCAGTATTTT. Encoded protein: CASRAIQGHTDTQYF.